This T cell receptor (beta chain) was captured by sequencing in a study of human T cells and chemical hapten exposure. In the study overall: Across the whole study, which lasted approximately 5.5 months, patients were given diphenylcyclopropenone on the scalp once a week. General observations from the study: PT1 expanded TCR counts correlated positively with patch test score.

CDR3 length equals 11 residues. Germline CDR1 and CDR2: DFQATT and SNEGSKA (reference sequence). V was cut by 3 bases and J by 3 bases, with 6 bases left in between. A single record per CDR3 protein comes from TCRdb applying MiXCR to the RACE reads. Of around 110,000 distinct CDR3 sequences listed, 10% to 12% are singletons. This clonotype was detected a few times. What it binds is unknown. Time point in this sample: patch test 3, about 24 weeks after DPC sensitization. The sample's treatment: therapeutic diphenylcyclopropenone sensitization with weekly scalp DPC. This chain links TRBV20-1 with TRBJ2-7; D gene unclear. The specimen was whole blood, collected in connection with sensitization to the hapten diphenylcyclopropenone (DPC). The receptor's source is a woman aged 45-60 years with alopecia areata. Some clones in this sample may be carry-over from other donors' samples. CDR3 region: CSASSDYEQYF. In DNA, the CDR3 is TGCAGTGCTAGCTCGGACTACGAGCAGTACTTC.